Detailed here is one TCR beta chain. The junction had 7 bases not matched to a gene; V was cut back by 6 bases and J by 4 bases. Germline V gives CDR1 SQVTM, CDR2 ANQGSEA. This CDR3 is 14 amino acids long. The data were obtained in a study of radiotherapy plus CTLA-4 blockade in lung cancer. Using immunoSEQ multiplex PCR, the repertoire was profiled, and TCRdb retains in-frame clones only, with some absent. The profile covers some 70,000 clones, with around four fifths appearing a single time and less than 5% taken by the ten largest. Material: peripheral blood, obtained from a patient treated with radiotherapy plus ipilimumab. This receptor was obtained from a human donor with non-small cell lung cancer who had a partial response to radiotherapy plus ipilimumab. V gene TRBV29-1 combines with J gene TRBJ1-2; 11 bases align to TRBD1. The CDR3 DNA reads TGCAGCGTGAGGGACAGGGGGGCCGTCTATGGCTACACCTTC. Residues: CSVRDRGAVYGYTF.